This is a list of T cell receptor beta chains from one sample in a study of blood T cell repertoires in COVID-19. Only in-frame clones appear in the TCRdb table, and some are missing; sequencing was by immunoSEQ multiplex PCR. The table records some 230,000 clones, 84% of them present only once. Sequenced: peripheral blood. The receptors originated from a woman in her sixties who had recovered from COVID-19. Both conserved end residues are part of each CDR3. Fields, in order: J gene, D gene, clone size, V gene, CDR3 DNA, CDR3 protein. The D gene is left open where the match is weak. Size is stated for part of the rows, as once, few or many counts, or as a class when the clone is expanded.

>TRBJ2-7|TRBD1|-|TRBV7-2
TGTGCCAGCAGTTTTCGACAGGGGCGGTACGAGCAGTACTTC
CASSFRQGRYEQYF
>TRBJ2-3|-|-|TRBV5-1
TGCGCCAGCAGCTTGTTGGAGGGAAGCACAGATACGCAGTATTTT
CASSLLEGSTDTQYF
>TRBJ1-2|TRBD1|-|TRBV30
TGTGCCTGGAGTCCAGGGGGCCCACAGTCCTATGGCTACACCTTC
CAWSPGGPQSYGYTF
>TRBJ2-1|-|-|TRBV29-1
TGCAGCGTTGGCACCGCTTTAGCTACTGAGCAGTTCTTC
CSVGTALATEQFF
>TRBJ2-1|TRBD2|-|TRBV15
TGTGCCACCAGCAGAGATCGAGCGGGGGAATACAATGAGCAGTTCTTC
CATSRDRAGEYNEQFF
>TRBJ2-7|-|few|TRBV6-2/TRBV6-3
TGTGCCAGCAGTTCGACCCGGACGGGGAGCTCCTACGAGCAGTACTTC
CASSSTRTGSSYEQYF
>TRBJ1-6|-|-|TRBV7-9
TGTGCCAGCAGCTTAGGCCAGGGAAGCTCACCCCTCCACTTT
CASSLGQGSSPLHF
>TRBJ2-2|TRBD2|few|TRBV18
TGTGCCAGCTCACTAGGACTAGCGGAAACCGGGGAGCTGTTTTTT
CASSLGLAETGELFF
>TRBJ2-7|TRBD1|-|TRBV6-5
TGTGCCAGCAGCCCATGGACAGGATCATCCTACGAGCAGTACTTC
CASSPWTGSSYEQYF
>TRBJ2-6|-|-|TRBV2
TGTGCCAGCAGTGGGGGCAGGTTCTTTGGGGCCAACGTCCTGACTTTC
CASSGGRFFGANVLTF
>TRBJ2-7|TRBD2|-|TRBV7-9
TGTGCCAGCAGCTGGGCCGCGGGGGGCTCCTACGAGCAGTACTTC
CASSWAAGGSYEQYF
>TRBJ1-2|-|few|TRBV5-6
TGTGCCAGCAGCTTGGATGCAGGGTTCGCCGGCTACACCTTC
CASSLDAGFAGYTF
>TRBJ1-1|-|once|TRBV19
TGTGCCAGTAGTAATGGGGGGGACACTGAAGCTTTCTTT
CASSNGGDTEAFF
>TRBJ2-5|TRBD1|-|TRBV3-1/TRBV3-2
TGTGCCAGCAGCAGGGGACAGGGGGGTTGGGAGACCCAGTACTTC
CASSRGQGGWETQYF
>TRBJ1-4|TRBD1|-|TRBV11-2
TGTGCCAGCAGCAGGACAGGGTTAAATGAAAAACTGTTTTTT
CASSRTGLNEKLFF
>TRBJ1-2|-|-|TRBV19
TGTGCCAGTAGGGGCGGGGGTTTGCGGTATGGCTACACCTTC
CASRGGGLRYGYTF
>TRBJ2-7|-|-|TRBV19
TGTGCCAGTAGTATTGGCAGGAACTACGAGCAGTACTTC
CASSIGRNYEQYF